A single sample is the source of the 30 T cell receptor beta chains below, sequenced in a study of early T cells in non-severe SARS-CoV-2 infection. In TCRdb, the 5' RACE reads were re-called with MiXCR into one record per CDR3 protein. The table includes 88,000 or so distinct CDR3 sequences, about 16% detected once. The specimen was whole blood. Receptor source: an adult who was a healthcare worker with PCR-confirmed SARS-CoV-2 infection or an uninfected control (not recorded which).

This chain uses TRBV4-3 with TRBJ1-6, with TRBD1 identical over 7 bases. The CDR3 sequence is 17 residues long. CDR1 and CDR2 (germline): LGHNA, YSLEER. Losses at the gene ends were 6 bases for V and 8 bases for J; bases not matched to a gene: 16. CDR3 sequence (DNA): TGCGCCAGCAGTCAGCTCCTTGTTATCAGGGGGGATTCACCCCTCCACTTT. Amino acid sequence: CASSQLLVIRGDSPLHF.

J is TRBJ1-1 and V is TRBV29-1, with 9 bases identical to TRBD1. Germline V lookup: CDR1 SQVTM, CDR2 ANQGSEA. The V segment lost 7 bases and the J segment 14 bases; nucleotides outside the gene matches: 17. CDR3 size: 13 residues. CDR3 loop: CSASQGANIGAFF. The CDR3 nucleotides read TGCAGCGCCTCACAGGGGGCGAATATCGGAGCCTTCTTT.

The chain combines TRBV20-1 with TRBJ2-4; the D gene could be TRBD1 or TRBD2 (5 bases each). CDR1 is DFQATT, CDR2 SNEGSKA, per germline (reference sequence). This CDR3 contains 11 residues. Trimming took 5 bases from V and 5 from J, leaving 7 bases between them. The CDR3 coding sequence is TGCAGTGCTTGGGACCAAAACATTCAGTACTTC. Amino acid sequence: CSAWDQNIQYF.

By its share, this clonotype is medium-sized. CDR3 sequence reads: CSVVESPGTDTQYF. The CDR3 DNA is TGCAGCGTAGTCGAATCCCCCGGCACAGATACGCAGTATTTT. The chain is built from TRBV29-1 and TRBJ2-3; D is ambiguous. The CDR3 loop spans 14 amino acids. Deletions cut 6 bases from V and 1 base from J, with 14 bases between. The V gene's germline CDR1 is SQVTM and CDR2 ANQGSEA.

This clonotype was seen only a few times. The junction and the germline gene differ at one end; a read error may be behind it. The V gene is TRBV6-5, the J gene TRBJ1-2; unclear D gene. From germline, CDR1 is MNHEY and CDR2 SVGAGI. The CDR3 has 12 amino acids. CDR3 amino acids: CASSLGLGYGRF. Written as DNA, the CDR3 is TGTGCCAGCAGCCTTGGACTGGGCTACGGTCGATTC.

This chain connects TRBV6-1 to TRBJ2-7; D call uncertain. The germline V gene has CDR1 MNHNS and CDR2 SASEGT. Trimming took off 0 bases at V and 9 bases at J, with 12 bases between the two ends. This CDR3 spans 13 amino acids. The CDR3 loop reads CASSEALLRVQYF. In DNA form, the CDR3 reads TGTGCCAGCAGTGAAGCGCTCCTACGTGTGCAGTACTTC.

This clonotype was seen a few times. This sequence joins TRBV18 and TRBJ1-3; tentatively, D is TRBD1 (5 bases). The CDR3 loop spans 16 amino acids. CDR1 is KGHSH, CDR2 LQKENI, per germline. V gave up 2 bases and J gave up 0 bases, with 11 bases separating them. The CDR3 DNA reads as TGTGCCAGCTCACCAGTCGCAGGGAACTCTGGAAACACCATATATTTT. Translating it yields CASSPVAGNSGNTIYF.

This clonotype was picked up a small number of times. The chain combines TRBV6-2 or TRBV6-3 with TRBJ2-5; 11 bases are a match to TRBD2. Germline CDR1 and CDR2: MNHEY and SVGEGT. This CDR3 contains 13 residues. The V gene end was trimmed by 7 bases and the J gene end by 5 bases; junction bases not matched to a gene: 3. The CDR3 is CASKTSGSETQYF. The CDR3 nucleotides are TGTGCCAGCAAAACTAGCGGGAGTGAGACCCAGTACTTC.

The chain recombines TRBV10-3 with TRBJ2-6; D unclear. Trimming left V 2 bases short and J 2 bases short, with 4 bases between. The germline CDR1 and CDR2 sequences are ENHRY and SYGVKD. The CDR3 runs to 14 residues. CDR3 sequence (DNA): TGTGCCATCAGTGAGCTTACTGGGGCCAACGTCCTGACTTTC. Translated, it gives CAISELTGANVLTF.

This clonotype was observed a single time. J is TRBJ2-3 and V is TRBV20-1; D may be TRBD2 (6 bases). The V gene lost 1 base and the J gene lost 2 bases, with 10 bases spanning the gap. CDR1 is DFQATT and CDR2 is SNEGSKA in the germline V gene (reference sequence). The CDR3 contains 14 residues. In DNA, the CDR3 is TGCAGTGCTAGAGTAGCGGAGGACACAGATACGCAGTATTTT. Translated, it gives CSARVAEDTDTQYF.

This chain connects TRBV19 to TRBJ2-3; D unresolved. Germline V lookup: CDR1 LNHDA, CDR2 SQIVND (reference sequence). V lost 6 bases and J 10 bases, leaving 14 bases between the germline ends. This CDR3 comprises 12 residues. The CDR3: CASSPRGNAQYF. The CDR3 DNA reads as TGTGCCAGTAGCCCTCGTGGGAATGCGCAGTATTTT.

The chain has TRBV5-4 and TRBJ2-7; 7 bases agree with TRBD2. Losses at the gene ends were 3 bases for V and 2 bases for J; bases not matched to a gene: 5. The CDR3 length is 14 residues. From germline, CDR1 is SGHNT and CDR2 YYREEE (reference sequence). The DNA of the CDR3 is TGTGCCAGCAGCTCCGGACTAGTCCCCTACGAGCAGTACTTC. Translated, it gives CASSSGLVPYEQYF.

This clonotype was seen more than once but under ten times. In DNA form, the CDR3 reads TGTGCCAGCAGTTTCGGGACAGGGATTGGCTACACCTTC. Translated, it gives CASSFGTGIGYTF. V usage is TRBV12-3 or TRBV12-4 and J usage is TRBJ1-2, with 9 bases fitting TRBD1. J lost 7 bases, V lost 3 bases, and 3 bases had no gene match. The CDR3 has 13 amino acids.

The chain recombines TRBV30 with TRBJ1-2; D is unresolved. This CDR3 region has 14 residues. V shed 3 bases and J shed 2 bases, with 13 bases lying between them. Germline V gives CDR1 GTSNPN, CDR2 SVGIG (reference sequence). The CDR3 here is CAWSPSRFNYGYTF. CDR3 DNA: TGTGCCTGGAGCCCCTCTCGTTTCAACTATGGCTACACCTTC.

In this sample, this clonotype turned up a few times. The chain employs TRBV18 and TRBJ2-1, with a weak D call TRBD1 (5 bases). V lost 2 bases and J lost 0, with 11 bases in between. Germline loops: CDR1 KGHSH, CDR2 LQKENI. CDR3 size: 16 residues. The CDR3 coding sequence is TGTGCCAGCTCACCATATAGACAGAGCTCCTACAATGAGCAGTTCTTC. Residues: CASSPYRQSSYNEQFF.

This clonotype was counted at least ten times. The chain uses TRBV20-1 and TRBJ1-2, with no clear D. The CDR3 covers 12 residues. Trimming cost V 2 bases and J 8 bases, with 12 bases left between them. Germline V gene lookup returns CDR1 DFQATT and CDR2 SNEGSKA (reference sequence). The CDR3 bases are TGCAGTGCTAGATCGGGAAAGGGCGGCTACACCTTC. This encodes CSARSGKGGYTF.

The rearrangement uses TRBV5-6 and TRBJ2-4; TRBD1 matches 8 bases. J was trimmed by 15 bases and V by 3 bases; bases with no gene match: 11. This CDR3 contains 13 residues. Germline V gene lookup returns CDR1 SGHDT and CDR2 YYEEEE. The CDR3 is CASSWGDRRSWYF. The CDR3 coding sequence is TGTGCCAGCAGCTGGGGGGACAGGCGTAGTTGGTACTTC.

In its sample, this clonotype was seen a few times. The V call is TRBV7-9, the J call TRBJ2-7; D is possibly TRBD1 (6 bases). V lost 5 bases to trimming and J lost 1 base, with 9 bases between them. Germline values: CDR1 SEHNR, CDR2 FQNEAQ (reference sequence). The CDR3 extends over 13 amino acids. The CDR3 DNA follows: TGTGCCAGCAGCACAGGGAGATCCTACGAGCAGTACTTC. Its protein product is CASSTGRSYEQYF.

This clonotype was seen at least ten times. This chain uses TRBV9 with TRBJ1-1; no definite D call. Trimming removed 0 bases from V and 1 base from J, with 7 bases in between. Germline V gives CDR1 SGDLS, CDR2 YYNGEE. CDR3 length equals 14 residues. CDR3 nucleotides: TGTGCCAGCAGCGTAGTAACGGCGAACACTGAAGCTTTCTTT. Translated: CASSVVTANTEAFF.

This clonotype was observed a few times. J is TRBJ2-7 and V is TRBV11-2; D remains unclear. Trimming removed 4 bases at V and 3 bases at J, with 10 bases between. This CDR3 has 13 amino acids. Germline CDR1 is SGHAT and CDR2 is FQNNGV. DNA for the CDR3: TGTGCCAGCAGCTCCCCGCCGGTCTACGAGCAGTACTTC. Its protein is CASSSPPVYEQYF.

The DNA for the CDR3 is TGTGCCACCAGCAGACGGAGGACTGGCACAGATACGCAGTATTTT. Translating it yields CATSRRRTGTDTQYF. This chain connects TRBV15 to TRBJ2-3; weak D call: TRBD2 (5 bases). V lost 2 bases to trimming and J lost 1 base, with 10 bases between them. CDR3 length equals 15 residues. The germline gives CDR1 LNHNV, CDR2 YYDKDF (reference sequence).

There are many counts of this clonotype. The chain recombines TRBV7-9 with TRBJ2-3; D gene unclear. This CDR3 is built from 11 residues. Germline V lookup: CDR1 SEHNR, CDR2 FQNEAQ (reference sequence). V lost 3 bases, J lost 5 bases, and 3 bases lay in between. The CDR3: CASSFRDTQYF. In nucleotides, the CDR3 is TGTGCCAGCAGCTTCCGAGATACGCAGTATTTT.

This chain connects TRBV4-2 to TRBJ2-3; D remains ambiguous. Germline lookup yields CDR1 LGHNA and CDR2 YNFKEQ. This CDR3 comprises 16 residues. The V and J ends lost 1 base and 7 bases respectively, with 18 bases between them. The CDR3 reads CASSQVRFFGPNTQYF. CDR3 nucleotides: TGTGCCAGCAGCCAAGTTAGGTTTTTCGGACCGAATACGCAGTATTTT.

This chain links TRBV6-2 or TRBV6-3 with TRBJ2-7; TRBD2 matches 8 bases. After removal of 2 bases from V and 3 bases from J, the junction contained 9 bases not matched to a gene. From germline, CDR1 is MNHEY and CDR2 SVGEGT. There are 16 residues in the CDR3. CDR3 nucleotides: TGTGCCAGCAGTTACGTGCGGCGGGAGGCGGTCTACGAGCAGTACTTC. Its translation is CASSYVRREAVYEQYF.

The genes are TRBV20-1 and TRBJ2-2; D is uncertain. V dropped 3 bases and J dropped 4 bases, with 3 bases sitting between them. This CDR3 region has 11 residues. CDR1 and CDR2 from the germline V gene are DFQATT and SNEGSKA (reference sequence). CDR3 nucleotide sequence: TGCAGTGCTAGCCCCACCGGGGAGCTGTTTTTT. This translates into CSASPTGELFF.

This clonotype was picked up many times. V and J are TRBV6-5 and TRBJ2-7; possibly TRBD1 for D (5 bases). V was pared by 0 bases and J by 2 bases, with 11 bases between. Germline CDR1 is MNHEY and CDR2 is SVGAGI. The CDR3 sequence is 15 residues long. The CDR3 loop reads CASSYSGQGPYEQYF. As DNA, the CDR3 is TGTGCCAGCAGTTACTCGGGGCAGGGTCCCTACGAGCAGTACTTC.

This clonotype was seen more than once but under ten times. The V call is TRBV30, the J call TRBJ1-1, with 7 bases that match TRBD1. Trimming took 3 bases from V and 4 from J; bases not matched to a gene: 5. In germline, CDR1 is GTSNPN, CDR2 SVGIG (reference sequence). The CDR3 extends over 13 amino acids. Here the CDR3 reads CAWRLAGGTEAFF. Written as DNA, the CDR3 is TGTGCCTGGAGATTGGCAGGGGGCACTGAAGCTTTCTTT.

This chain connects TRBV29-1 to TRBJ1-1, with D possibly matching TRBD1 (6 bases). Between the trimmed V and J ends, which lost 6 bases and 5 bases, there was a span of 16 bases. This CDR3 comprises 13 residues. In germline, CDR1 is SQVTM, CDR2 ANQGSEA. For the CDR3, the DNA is TGCAGCGTAGCTGATACAGGGAGGACTGAAGCTTTCTTT. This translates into CSVADTGRTEAFF.

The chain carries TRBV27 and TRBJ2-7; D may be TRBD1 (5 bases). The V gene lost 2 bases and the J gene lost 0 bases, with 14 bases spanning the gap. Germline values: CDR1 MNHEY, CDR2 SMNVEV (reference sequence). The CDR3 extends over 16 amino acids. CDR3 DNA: TGTGCCAGCAGTTTACGGCAGGGATCCCCCTCCTACGAGCAGTACTTC. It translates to CASSLRQGSPSYEQYF.

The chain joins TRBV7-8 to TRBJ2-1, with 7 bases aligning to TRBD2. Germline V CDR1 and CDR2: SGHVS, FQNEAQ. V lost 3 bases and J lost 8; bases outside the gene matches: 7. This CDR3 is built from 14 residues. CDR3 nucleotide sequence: TGTGCCAGCAGCTTCCCCGGGACTAAGGATGAGCAGTTCTTC. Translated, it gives CASSFPGTKDEQFF.